This T cell receptor (beta chain) appears in the sequencing data of a study of cytomegalovirus exposure and HLA in healthy donors. In the PCR, 60 Vbeta and 13 Jbeta primers were used. Profiled with immunoSEQ multiplex PCR; TCRdb holds only in-frame clones, not every one. Found here are roughly 190,000 clones, approximately 67% of them singletons; the top ten hold about 2.9%. Findings and limits, study-wide: Cytomegalovirus association was listed for around 180 TCR beta chains. HLA alleles were associated with roughly 15,000 TCR beta sequences in a later analysis at 0.05 false discovery rate.

This clone has only a few counts. The antigen is not known. CDR3 length: 19 residues. Germline values: CDR1 SGHRS, CDR2 YFSETQ. V dropped 0 bases and J dropped 5; count of bases not matched to a gene: 16. This sequence was found in a man aged 40-49 years in good health and CMV-seronegative. The gene calls are TRBV5-1 and TRBJ2-1, with 8 positions matching TRBD2. The sequenced sample was PBMCs. The CDR3 DNA is TGCGCCAGCAGCTTGGGGGGCCGAGGGGCGGGGGGACCCAACAATGAGCAGTTCTTC. Its translation: CASSLGGRGAGGPNNEQFF.